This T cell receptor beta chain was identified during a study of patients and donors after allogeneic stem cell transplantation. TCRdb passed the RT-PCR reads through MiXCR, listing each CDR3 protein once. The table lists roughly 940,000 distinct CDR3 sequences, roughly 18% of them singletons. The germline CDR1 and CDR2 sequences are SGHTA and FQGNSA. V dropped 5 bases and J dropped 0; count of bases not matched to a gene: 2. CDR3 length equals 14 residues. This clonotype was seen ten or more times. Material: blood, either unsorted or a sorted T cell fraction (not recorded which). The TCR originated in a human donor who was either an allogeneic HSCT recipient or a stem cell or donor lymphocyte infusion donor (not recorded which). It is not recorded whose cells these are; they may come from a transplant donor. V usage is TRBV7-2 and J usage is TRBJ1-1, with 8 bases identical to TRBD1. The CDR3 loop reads CASSPQGVNTEAFF. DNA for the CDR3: TGTGCCAGCAGCCCACAGGGGGTGAACACTGAAGCTTTCTTT.